These T cell receptor beta chains were read from a single sample in a study of blood T cells in healthy people across ages. Via MiXCR, TCRdb re-called the 5' RACE reads, giving one row per CDR3 protein. The sample lists some 1,500,000 distinct CDR3 sequences, 42% occurring once. The source material was blood. Every receptor here comes from a woman in her late teens or twenties in good health. Each CDR3 is given with its conserved first and last residue. Clone size is shown for a subset of rows, as once, few, many or a class of expanded clone.

v_gene,abundance,CDR3aa
TRBV4-1,few,CASSGFVEGDTQYF
TRBV20-1,NA,CSARDRDTHQPQHF
TRBV7-2,NA,CASSKNGQGIYNEQFF
TRBV9,NA,CASSSPAGEAFF
TRBV30,NA,CAWSGLDSPEAFF
TRBV7-2,many,CASANQGGENIQYF
TRBV20-1,NA,CSARGTLATNEKLFF
TRBV9,few,CASSARQGLEYTEAFF
TRBV19,NA,CASSQLAGGPSEQFF
TRBV6-2/TRBV6-3,NA,CASSYSRHRGQRKSSYNEQFF
TRBV29-1,once,CSVERGTGGPAWSYNEQFF
TRBV7-2,NA,CASSRRVLGGYTF
TRBV28,NA,CASSTGPNNSPLHF
TRBV20-1,NA,CSATTGGDQPQHF
TRBV2,few,CGSARAKVTEAFF
TRBV27,NA,CASSLQGGSREQYF
TRBV11-3,few,CASSPRVQSHYGYTF
TRBV5-6,few,CASSLWVGSTGELFF
TRBV4-3,NA,CASSQVFRGGSSYEQYF
TRBV18,few,CASSPPGSRGTQYF
TRBV6-2/TRBV6-3,NA,CASSYSFPRSSYEQYF
TRBV5-1,many,CASSLDSIGYTF
TRBV20-1,NA,CSARVTSGGLQETQYF
TRBV27,NA,CASSWGSGGTDTQYF
TRBV5-1,few,CASEQGGSTDTQYF
TRBV24-1,NA,CATSGITPGQGADTGELFF
TRBV6-5,few,CASRRLGRSTQYF
TRBV12-3/TRBV12-4,NA,CASSFWGPTEAFF
TRBV7-2,few,CASSGLGGINEKLFF
TRBV12-3/TRBV12-4,once,CASSTSGRVGEKLFF
TRBV4-1,few,CASSRSGQGGYTEAFF
TRBV27,few,CASTPLRRSSYNEQYF
TRBV30,NA,CAWSWSTYEQYF
TRBV7-9,NA,CASSLAGGHPNEQYF
TRBV7-2,NA,CASSFRLAASDTQYF
TRBV7-2,NA,CASSPYSTGYGYTF
TRBV12-3/TRBV12-4,many,CASSSGPTRFF
TRBV20-1,NA,CSARTSTYNEQFF
TRBV20-1,NA,CSARDPGQISYEQYF
TRBV18,NA,CASSPPVRVHYGYTF
TRBV4-1,NA,CASSQDRGGGAVNEQFF
TRBV15,once,CATSRVPGGPSEQYF
TRBV30,NA,CASSRWDSYGYTF
TRBV5-1,NA,CASSVRGGPTDTQYF
TRBV5-1,NA,CASSFGGMSTDTQYF
TRBV28,few,CASSPGFNYGYTF
TRBV29-1,NA,CSVETSGKPYEQYF
TRBV5-1,NA,CASSARQGGDTEAFF